Described below is a single T cell receptor beta chain sequence and its context. Vbeta (60) and Jbeta (13) primers were used in the PCR. Sequencing was performed with immunoSEQ multiplex PCR; in TCRdb, only in-frame clones are kept and a portion is missing. The sample has over 150,000 clones; 80% are singletons. V dropped 1 base and J dropped 1 base, with 7 bases sitting between them. This CDR3 region has 14 residues. Germline CDR1 SGHDT, CDR2 YYEEEE. The record originates from a study of cytomegalovirus exposure and HLA in healthy donors. This clonotype was sampled from a man aged 30-40 years in good health and CMV-seronegative. Sequenced: PBMCs. V is TRBV5-6 and J is TRBJ2-3, with TRBD2 as a possible D gene (6 bases). The CDR3 sequence is CASSLSGGTDTQYF. The CDR3 DNA reads TGTGCCAGCAGCTTGTCGGGGGGCACAGATACGCAGTATTTT.